This passage covers 19 T cell receptor beta chains from one sample sequenced in a study of T cells in localized non-small cell lung cancer. TCRdb's table, derived via immunoSEQ multiplex PCR, lists solely in-frame clones and lacks some. The profile shows under 55,000 clones, about three quarters of them singletons. The material sequenced was PBMCs, taken before any cancer treatment. The source of these receptors is a woman aged 35 to 70 with stage II lung adenocarcinoma.

V usage is TRBV15 and J usage is TRBJ2-1, with 7 positions matching TRBD1. V was pared by 1 base and J by 0 bases, with 15 bases of the junction left unmatched. The CDR3 contains 20 residues. The germline gives CDR1 LNHNV, CDR2 YYDKDF (reference sequence). The CDR3 protein is CATSRVPDLTGTSSYNEQFF. CDR3 nucleotides: TGTGCCACCAGCAGAGTCCCCGACCTGACAGGGACGAGCTCCTACAATGAGCAGTTCTTC. The complete variable domain, with remaining parts taken from reference TRBV15 and TRBJ2-1, reads DAMVIQNPRYQVTQFGKPVTLSCSQTLNHNVMYWYQQKSSQAPKLLFHYYDKDFNNEADTPDNFQSRRPNTSFCFLDIRSPGLGDTAMYLCATSRVPDLTGTSSYNEQFFGPGTRLTVL.

The chain joins TRBV19 to TRBJ1-2; D is possibly TRBD1 (5 bases). Per the germline V gene, CDR1 is LNHDA and CDR2 is SQIVND (reference sequence). This CDR3 is 16 amino acids long. Trimming removed 5 bases from V and 7 bases from J, with 23 bases in between. This CDR3 is CASSPGGDGVFFGYTF. The CDR3 DNA is TGTGCCAGTAGTCCTGGAGGGGATGGAGTCTTTTTTGGCTACACCTTC.

The V and J genes are TRBV16 and TRBJ1-2; possibly TRBD1 for D (6 bases). The V gene lost 3 bases and the J gene lost 4 bases, with 9 bases spanning the gap. The CDR3 extends over 13 amino acids. Germline loops: CDR1 KGHSY, CDR2 FQNENV. The CDR3 sequence is CASSQGRGYGYTF. The CDR3 bases are TGTGCCAGCAGCCAGGGCAGGGGCTATGGCTACACCTTC.

This chain uses TRBV2 with TRBJ1-2, with TRBD1 identical over 7 bases. The germline CDR1 and CDR2 sequences are SNHLY and FYNNEI. With V trimmed by 6 bases and J by 1 base, 2 bases remained unmatched. The CDR3 totals 13 residues. The CDR3 is CASRGQLNYGYTF. DNA of the CDR3: TGTGCCAGCAGGGGACAGCTTAACTATGGCTACACCTTC.

The chain combines TRBV5-6 with TRBJ2-7; the D gene is possibly TRBD1 (5 bases). V was shortened by 0 bases and J by 1 base, with 14 bases between the two germline ends. The germline gives CDR1 SGHDT, CDR2 YYEEEE. This CDR3 comprises 16 residues. The CDR3 here is CASSLGLNRNSYEQYF. The CDR3 coding sequence is TGTGCCAGCAGCTTGGGATTAAACAGGAATTCCTACGAGCAGTACTTC.

This clone was found a few times. This chain connects TRBV5-1 to TRBJ1-1, with 7 bases identical to TRBD1. The CDR3 is 12 residues long. CDR1 is SGHRS and CDR2 is YFSETQ in the germline V gene. Trimming removed 3 bases from V and 9 bases from J; junction bases left unmatched: 5. CDR3 bases: TGCGCCAGCAGCTCAGAGACAGGGCAAGCTTTCTTT. Protein sequence: CASSSETGQAFF.

The chain couples TRBV6-1 to TRBJ1-5, with a possible D match to TRBD1 (5 bases). The CDR3 runs to 12 residues. The V end lost 10 bases, the J end lost 3 bases, and 10 bases lay between the germline ends. The germline gives CDR1 MNHNS, CDR2 SASEGT. The CDR3 DNA reads TGTGCCACTACAGGATCCAATCAGCCCCAGCATTTT. This sequence encodes CATTGSNQPQHF.

The chain links TRBV27 to TRBJ1-2, with D perhaps matching TRBD1 (6 bases). V lost 4 bases, J lost 0 bases, and 15 bases lay in between. CDR1 is MNHEY and CDR2 is SMNVEV in the germline V gene (reference sequence). This CDR3 region has 16 residues. This chain's CDR3 is CASSSLTGYSNYGYTF. DNA for the CDR3: TGTGCCAGCAGTTCGCTCACAGGGTATTCTAACTATGGCTACACCTTC.

J is TRBJ2-3 and V is TRBV11-2, with 11 nucleotides matching TRBD2. The CDR3 contains 14 residues. CDR1 and CDR2 from the germline V gene are SGHAT and FQNNGV. J was trimmed by 13 bases and V by 5 bases; bases with no gene match: 11. The CDR3 sequence is CASSPELAGAWEYF. CDR3 DNA sequence: TGTGCCAGCAGCCCGGAACTAGCGGGGGCGTGGGAGTATTTT. The full variable domain, with the rest looked up from reference TRBV11-2 and TRBJ2-3, is EAGVAQSPRYKIIEKRQSVAFWCNPISGHATLYWYQQILGQGPKLLIQFQNNGVVDDSQLPKDRFSAERLKGVDSTLKIQPAKLEDSAVYLCASSPELAGAWEYFGPGTRLTVL.

A few counts support this clone. The chain joins TRBV15 to TRBJ1-1, with D maybe TRBD1 (6 bases). V was clipped by 5 bases and J by 0 bases, with 13 bases between them. The germline gives CDR1 LNHNV, CDR2 YYDKDF (reference sequence). The CDR3 is made up of 15 amino acids. The CDR3 bases are TGTGCCACCAGCGGGAGGGGGGTCATGAACACTGAAGCTTTCTTT. Its translation: CATSGRGVMNTEAFF.

The V call is TRBV19, the J call TRBJ1-2; D perhaps matches TRBD1 (5 bases). This CDR3 region has 14 residues. V gave up 5 bases and J gave up 3 bases, with 13 bases separating them. The germline V gene encodes CDR1 LNHDA and CDR2 SQIVND (reference sequence). This CDR3 reads CASSSPQGDYGYTF. In nucleotides, the CDR3 is TGTGCCAGTAGTTCTCCTCAGGGAGACTATGGCTACACCTTC.

V and J are TRBV20-1 and TRBJ1-5; D is undetermined. Germline V gives CDR1 DFQATT, CDR2 SNEGSKA (reference sequence). The CDR3 is 11 residues long. V dropped 4 bases and J dropped 7 bases, with 8 bases sitting between them. Written as DNA, the CDR3 is TGCAGTGCTAAAGATAGACAGCCCCAGCATTTT. Amino acids: CSAKDRQPQHF.

CDR3 sequence: CASSSATGPGYTF. Here the CDR3 DNA reads TGTGCCAGCAGTTCGGCGACAGGGCCTGGCTACACCTTC. This chain uses TRBV6-6 with TRBJ1-2; 7 bases fit TRBD1. Germline assignment: CDR1 MNHNY and CDR2 SVGAGI (reference sequence). The junction had 6 bases not matched to a gene; V was cut back by 4 bases and J by 7 bases. The CDR3 loop spans 13 amino acids.

V is TRBV19 and J is TRBJ1-1, with 7 positions matching TRBD1. The CDR3 is 14 residues long. V lost 5 bases and J lost 4; bases outside the gene matches: 7. Germline V gene lookup returns CDR1 LNHDA and CDR2 SQIVND (reference sequence). CDR3 in DNA: TGTGCCAGTAGTTTTAGACAGGGTGGCACTGAAGCTTTCTTT. Encoded protein: CASSFRQGGTEAFF.

The chain combines TRBV6-1 with TRBJ2-3; D is undetermined. Germline CDR1 and CDR2: MNHNS and SASEGT. This CDR3 has 15 amino acids. Trimming cost V 1 base and J 5 bases, with 13 bases left between them. The CDR3 spells CASSEGTAGGDTQYF. The DNA of the CDR3 is TGTGCCAGCAGTGAAGGGACCGCCGGTGGAGATACGCAGTATTTT.

The chain joins TRBV28 to TRBJ2-3; TRBD1 is a possible D gene (5 bases). This CDR3 comprises 16 residues. Between the trimmed V and J ends, which lost 4 bases and 0 bases, there was a span of 14 bases. Germline CDR1 MDHEN, CDR2 SYDVKM. CDR3 amino acids: CASSSMAGPSTDTQYF. CDR3 coding DNA: TGTGCCAGCAGTTCTATGGCAGGGCCTAGCACAGATACGCAGTATTTT.

The chain is built from TRBV5-6 and TRBJ2-1, with TRBD2 matching over 13 bases. Germline V gene sequence: CDR1 SGHDT, CDR2 YYEEEE. Unmatched junction bases numbered 5, after V lost 4 bases and J lost 7 bases. This CDR3 region has 15 residues. This CDR3 reads CASSAGTSGVNEQFF. The CDR3 coding sequence is TGTGCCAGCAGCGCTGGGACTAGCGGGGTTAATGAGCAGTTCTTC.

The chain recombines TRBV10-2 with TRBJ2-1, with a tentative D call TRBD2 (5 bases). V lost 0 bases and J 4 bases, leaving 7 bases between the germline ends. Germline V gene lookup returns CDR1 WSHSY and CDR2 SAAADI. The CDR3 is made up of 14 amino acids. The CDR3 reads CASSESRGYNEQFF. The CDR3 nucleotides read TGCGCCAGCAGTGAGTCGAGAGGGTACAATGAGCAGTTCTTC.

The chain has TRBV20-1 and TRBJ2-1; D unclear. Germline CDR1 DFQATT, CDR2 SNEGSKA (reference sequence). Trimming cost V 6 bases and J 7 bases, with 10 bases left between them. The CDR3 contains 11 residues. The CDR3 nucleotides read TGCAGTGCGGGGTGGGTAAATGAGCAGTTCTTC. Amino acid sequence: CSAGWVNEQFF.